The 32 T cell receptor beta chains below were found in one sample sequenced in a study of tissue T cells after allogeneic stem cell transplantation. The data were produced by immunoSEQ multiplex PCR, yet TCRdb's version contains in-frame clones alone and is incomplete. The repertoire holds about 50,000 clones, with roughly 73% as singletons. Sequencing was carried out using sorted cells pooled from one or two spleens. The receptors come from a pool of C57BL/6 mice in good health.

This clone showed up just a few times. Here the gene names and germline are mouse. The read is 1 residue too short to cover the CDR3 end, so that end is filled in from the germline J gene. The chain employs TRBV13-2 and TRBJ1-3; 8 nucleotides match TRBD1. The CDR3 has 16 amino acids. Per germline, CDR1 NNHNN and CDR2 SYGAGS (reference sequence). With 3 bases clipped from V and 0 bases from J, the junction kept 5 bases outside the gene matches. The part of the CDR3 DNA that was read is TGTGCCAGCGGTGGAAACAGGGGGAATTCTGGAAATACGCTCTAT. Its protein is CASGGNRGNSGNTLY. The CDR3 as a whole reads CASGGNRGNSGNTLYF.

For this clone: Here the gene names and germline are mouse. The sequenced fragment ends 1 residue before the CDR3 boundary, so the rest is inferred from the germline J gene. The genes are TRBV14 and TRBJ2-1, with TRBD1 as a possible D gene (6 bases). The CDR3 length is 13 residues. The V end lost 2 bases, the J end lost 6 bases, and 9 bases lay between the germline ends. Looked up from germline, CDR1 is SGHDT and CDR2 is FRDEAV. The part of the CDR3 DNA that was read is TGTGCCAGCAGTTTACAGGGAAGTGCTGAGCAGTTC. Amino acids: CASSLQGSAEQF. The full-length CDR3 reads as CASSLQGSAEQFF.

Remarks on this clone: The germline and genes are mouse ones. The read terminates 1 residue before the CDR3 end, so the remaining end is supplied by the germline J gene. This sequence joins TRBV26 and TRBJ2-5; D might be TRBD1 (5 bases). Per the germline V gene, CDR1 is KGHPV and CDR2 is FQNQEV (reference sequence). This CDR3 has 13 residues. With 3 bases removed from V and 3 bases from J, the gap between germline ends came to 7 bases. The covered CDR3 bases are TGTGCCAGCAGTCTACCAGGGCAAGACACCCAGTAC. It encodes CASSLPGQDTQY. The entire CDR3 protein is CASSLPGQDTQYF.

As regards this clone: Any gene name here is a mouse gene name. The CDR3 reads CASSSSGTGGTEVFF. The DNA read from the CDR3 is TGTGCTAGCAGTTCCTCCGGGACAGGGGGCACAGAAGTCTTC. The rearrangement uses TRBV29 and TRBJ1-1; TRBD1 matches 11 bases. Read sequence stops 1 residue before the CDR3 end, and the germline J gene provides the missing end. Trimming at V came to 4 bases and at J to 4 bases, leaving 5 bases not matched to a gene. The CDR3 covers 15 residues. Germline V gives CDR1 MSHET, CDR2 SYDVDS.

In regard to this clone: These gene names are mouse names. CDR3: CASSIAGSNQAPLF. The DNA read from the CDR3 is TGTGCCAGCAGTATCGCAGGGAGCAACCAGGCTCCGCTT. The chain employs TRBV19 and TRBJ1-5, with D possibly being TRBD1 (5 bases). Read coverage stops 1 residue before the CDR3 terminus; the germline J gene supplies the remainder. Trimming removed 2 bases at V and 3 bases at J, with 9 bases between. Germline V gene sequence: CDR1 FNHDT, CDR2 SITEND (reference sequence). This CDR3 has 14 residues.

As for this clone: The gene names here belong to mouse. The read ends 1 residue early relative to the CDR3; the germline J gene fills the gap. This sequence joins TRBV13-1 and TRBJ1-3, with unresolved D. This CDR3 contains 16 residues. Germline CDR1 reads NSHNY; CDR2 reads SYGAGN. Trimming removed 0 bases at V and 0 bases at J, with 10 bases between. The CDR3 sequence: CASSDATINSGNTLYF. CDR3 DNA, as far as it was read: TGTGCCAGCAGTGATGCAACAATTAATTCTGGAAATACGCTCTAT.

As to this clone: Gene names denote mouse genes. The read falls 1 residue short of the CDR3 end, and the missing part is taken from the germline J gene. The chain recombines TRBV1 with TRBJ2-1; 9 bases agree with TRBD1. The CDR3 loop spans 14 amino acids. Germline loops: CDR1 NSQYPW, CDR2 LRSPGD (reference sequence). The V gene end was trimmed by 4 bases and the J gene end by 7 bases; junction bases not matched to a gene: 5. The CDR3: CTCSGRDRDAEQFF. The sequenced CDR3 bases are TGCACCTGCAGTGGCCGGGACAGGGACGCTGAGCAGTTC.

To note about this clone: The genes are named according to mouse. The CDR3 loop reads CASSSGQNSGNTLYF. CDR3 bases read: TGTGCTAGCAGTTCGGGACAAAACTCTGGAAATACGCTCTAT. The chain links TRBV29 to TRBJ1-3; D possibly corresponds to TRBD1 (6 bases). Read sequence stops 1 residue before the CDR3 end, and the germline J gene provides the missing end. The ends were cut back, 4 bases at V and 1 base at J, with 11 bases in the middle. Germline-derived CDR1 and CDR2 are MSHET and SYDVDS. CDR3 length: 15 residues.

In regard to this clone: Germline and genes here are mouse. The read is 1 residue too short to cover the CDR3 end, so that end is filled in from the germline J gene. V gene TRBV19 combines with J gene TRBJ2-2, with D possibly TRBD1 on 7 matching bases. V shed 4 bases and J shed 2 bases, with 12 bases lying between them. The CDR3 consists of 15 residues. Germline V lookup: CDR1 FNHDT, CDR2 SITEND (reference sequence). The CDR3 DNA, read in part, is TGTGCCAGCAGTTCTCCAGGGGGGAACACCGGGCAGCTCTAC. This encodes CASSSPGGNTGQLY. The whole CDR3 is CASSSPGGNTGQLYF.

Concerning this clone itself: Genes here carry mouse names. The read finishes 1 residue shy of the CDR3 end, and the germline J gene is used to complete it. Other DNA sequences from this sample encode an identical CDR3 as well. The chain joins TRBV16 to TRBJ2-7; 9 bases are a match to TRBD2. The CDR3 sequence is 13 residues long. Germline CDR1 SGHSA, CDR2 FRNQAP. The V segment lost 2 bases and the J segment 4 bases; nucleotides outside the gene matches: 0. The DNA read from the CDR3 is TGTGCAAGCAGCTTAACTGGGGGGTATGAACAGTAC. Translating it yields CASSLTGGYEQY. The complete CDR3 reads CASSLTGGYEQYF.

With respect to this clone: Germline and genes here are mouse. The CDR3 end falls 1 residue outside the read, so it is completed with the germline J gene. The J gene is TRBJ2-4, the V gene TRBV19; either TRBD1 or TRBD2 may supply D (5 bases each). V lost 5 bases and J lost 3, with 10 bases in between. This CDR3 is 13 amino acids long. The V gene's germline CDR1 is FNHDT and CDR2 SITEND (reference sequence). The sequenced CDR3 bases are TGTGCCAGCAGCGGGACGGCCCAAAACACCTTGTAC. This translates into CASSGTAQNTLY. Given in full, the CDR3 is CASSGTAQNTLYF.

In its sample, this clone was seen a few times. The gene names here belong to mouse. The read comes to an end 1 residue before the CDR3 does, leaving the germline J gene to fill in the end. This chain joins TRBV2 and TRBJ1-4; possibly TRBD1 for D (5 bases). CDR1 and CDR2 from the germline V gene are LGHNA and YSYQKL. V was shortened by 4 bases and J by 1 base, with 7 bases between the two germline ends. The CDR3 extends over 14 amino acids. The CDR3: CASSRQNSNERLFF. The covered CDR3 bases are TGTGCCAGCAGCCGACAGAATTCCAACGAAAGATTATTT.

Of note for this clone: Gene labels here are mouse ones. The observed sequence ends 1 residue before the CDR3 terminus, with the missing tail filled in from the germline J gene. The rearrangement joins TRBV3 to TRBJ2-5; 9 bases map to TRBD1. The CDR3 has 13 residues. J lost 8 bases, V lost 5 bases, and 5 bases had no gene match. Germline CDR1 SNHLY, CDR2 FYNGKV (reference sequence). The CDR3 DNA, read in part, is TGTGCCAGCAGCCTGGACAGGGGAGGCACCCAGTAC. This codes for CASSLDRGGTQY. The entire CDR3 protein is CASSLDRGGTQYF. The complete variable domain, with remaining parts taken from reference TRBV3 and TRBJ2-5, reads GPKVLQIPSHQIIDMGQMVTLNCDPVSNHLYFYWYKQILGQQMEFLVNFYNGKVMEKSKLFKDQFSVERPDGSYFTLKIQPTALEDSAVYFCASSLDRGGTQYFGPGTRLLVL.

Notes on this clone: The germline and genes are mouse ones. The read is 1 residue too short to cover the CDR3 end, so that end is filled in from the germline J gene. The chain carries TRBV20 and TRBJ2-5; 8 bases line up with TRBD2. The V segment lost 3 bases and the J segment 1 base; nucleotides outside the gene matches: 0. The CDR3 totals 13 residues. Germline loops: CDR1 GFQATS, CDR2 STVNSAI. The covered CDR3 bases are TGTGGTGCTAGACTGGGGGACCAAGACACCCAGTAC. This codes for CGARLGDQDTQY. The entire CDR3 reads CGARLGDQDTQYF. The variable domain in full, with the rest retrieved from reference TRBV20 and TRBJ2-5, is GALVYQYPRRTICKSGTSMRMECQAVGFQATSVAWYRQSPQKTFELIALSTVNSAIKYEQNFTQEKFPISHPNLSFSSMTVLNAYLEDRGLYLCGARLGDQDTQYFGPGTRLLVL.

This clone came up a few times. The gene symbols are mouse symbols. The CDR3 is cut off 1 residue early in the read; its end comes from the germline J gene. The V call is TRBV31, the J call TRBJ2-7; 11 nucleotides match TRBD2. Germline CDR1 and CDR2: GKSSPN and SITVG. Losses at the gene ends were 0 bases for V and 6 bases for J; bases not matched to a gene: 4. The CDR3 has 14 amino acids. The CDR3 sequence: CAWSLGTGGVEQYF. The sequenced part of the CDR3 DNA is TGTGCCTGGAGTCTCGGGACTGGGGGTGTTGAACAGTAC.

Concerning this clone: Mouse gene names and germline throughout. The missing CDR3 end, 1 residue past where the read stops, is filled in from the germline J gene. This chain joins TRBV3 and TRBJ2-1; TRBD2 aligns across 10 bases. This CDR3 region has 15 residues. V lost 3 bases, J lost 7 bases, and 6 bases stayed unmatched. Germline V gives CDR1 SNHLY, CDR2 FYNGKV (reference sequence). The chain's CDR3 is CASSFPWGGGAEQFF. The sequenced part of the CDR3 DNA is TGTGCCAGCAGCTTCCCCTGGGGGGGCGGAGCTGAGCAGTTC.

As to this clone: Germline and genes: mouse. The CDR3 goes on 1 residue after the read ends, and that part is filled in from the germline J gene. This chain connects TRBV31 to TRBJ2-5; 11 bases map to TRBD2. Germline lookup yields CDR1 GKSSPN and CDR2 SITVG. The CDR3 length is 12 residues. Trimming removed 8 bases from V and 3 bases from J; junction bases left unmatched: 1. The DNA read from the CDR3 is TGTGCCGGGGACTGGGGGCAAGACACCCAGTAC. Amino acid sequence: CAGDWGQDTQY. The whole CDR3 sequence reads CAGDWGQDTQYF.

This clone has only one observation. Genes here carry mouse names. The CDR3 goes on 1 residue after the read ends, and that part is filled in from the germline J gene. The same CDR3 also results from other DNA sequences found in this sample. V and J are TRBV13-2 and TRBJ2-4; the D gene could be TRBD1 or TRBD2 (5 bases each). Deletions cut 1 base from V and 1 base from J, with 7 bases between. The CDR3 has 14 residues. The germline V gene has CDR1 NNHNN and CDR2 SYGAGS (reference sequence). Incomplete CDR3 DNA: TGTGCCAGCGGTGATCCGGGGGGTCAAAACACCTTGTAC. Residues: CASGDPGGQNTLY. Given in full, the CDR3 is CASGDPGGQNTLYF.

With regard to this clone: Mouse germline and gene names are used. The CDR3 protein is CASSPRLGGVDTQYF. The sequenced CDR3 bases are TGTGCCAGCTCGCCCCGACTGGGGGGGGTCGACACCCAGTAC. V gene TRBV12-1 combines with J gene TRBJ2-5; 11 bases agree with TRBD2. Read sequence stops 1 residue before the CDR3 end, and the germline J gene provides the missing end. Germline assignment: CDR1 SGHSN and CDR2 HYEKVE. V was clipped by 4 bases and J by 6 bases; unmatched bases: 8. The CDR3 is 15 amino acids.

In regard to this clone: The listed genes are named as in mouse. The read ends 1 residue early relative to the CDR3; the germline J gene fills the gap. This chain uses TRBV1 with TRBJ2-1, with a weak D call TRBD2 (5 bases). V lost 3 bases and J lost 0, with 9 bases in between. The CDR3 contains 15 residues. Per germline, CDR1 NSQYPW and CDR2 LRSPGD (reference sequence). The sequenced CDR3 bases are TGCACCTGCAGTGCCCCGGACTTTAACTATGCTGAGCAGTTC. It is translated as CTCSAPDFNYAEQF. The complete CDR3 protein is CTCSAPDFNYAEQFF.

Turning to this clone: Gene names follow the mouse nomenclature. The CDR3: CASSEIRSNSDYTF. Incomplete CDR3 DNA: TGTGCCAGCAGTGAAATCCGCTCAAACTCCGACTACACC. This chain joins TRBV13-3 and TRBJ1-2, with unresolved D. From the germline J gene comes the end of the CDR3, since the read stops 1 residue before it. Germline V lookup: CDR1 NNHDY, CDR2 SYVADS. V lost 2 bases, J lost 0 bases, and 8 bases lay in between. The CDR3 runs to 14 residues.

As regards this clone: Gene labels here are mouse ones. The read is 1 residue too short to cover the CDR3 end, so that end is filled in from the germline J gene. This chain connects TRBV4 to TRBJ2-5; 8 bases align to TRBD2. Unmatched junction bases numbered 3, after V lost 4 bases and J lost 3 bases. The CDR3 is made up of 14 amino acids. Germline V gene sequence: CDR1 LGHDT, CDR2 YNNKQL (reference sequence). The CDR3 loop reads CASSLTGVQDTQYF. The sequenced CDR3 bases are TGTGCCAGCAGCTTGACTGGGGTTCAAGACACCCAGTAC.

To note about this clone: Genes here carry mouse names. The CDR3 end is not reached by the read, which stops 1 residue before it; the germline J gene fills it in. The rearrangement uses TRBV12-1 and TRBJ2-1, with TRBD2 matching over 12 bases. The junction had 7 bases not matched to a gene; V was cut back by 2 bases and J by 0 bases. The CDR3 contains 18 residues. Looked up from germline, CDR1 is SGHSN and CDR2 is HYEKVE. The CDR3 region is CASSHKGLGGSNYAEQFF. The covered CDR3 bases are TGTGCCAGCTCTCACAAGGGACTGGGGGGCTCTAACTATGCTGAGCAGTTC.

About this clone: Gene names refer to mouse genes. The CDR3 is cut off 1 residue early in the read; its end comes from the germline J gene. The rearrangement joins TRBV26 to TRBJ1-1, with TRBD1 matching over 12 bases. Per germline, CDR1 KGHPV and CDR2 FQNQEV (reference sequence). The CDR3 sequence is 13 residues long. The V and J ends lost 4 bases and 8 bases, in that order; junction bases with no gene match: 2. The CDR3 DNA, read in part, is TGTGCCAGCAGTCCGGGACAGGGGGCTGAAGTCTTC. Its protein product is CASSPGQGAEVF. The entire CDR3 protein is CASSPGQGAEVFF.

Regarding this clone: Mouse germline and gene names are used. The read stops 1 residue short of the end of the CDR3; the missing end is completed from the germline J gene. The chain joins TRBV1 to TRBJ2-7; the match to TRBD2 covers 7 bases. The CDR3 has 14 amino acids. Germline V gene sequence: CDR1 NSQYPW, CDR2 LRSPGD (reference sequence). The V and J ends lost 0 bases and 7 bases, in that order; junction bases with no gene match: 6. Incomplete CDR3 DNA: TGCACCTGCAGTGCAGATGGGGGGAGGGGCGAACAGTAC. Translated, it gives CTCSADGGRGEQY. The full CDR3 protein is CTCSADGGRGEQYF. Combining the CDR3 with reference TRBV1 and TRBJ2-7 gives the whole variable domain VTLLEQNPRWRLVPRGQAVNLRCILKNSQYPWMSWYQQDLQKQLQWLFTLRSPGDKEVKSLPGADYLATRVTDTELRLQVANMSQGRTLYCTCSADGGRGEQYFGPGTRLTVL.

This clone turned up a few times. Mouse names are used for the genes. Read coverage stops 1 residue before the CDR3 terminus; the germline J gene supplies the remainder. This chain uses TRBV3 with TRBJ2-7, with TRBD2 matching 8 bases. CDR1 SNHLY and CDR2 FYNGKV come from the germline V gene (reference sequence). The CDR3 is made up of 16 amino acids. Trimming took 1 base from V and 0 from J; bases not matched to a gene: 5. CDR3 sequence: CASSLGAGGSSYEQYF. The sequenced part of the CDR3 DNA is TGTGCCAGCAGCTTAGGGGCTGGGGGGAGCTCCTATGAACAGTAC.

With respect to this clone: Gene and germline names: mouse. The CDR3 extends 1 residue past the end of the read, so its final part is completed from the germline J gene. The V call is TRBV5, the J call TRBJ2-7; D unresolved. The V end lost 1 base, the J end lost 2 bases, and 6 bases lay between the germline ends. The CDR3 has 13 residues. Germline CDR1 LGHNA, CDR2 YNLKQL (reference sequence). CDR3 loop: CASSQGVPYEQYF. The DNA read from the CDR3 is TGTGCCAGCAGCCAAGGGGTCCCCTATGAACAGTAC.

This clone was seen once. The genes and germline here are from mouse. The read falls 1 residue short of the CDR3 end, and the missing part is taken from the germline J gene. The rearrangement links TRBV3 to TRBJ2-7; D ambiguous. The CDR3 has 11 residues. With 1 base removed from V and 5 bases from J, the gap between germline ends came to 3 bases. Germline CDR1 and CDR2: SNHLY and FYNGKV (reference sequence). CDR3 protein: CASSLGNEQYF. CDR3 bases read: TGTGCCAGCAGCTTAGGGAATGAACAGTAC.

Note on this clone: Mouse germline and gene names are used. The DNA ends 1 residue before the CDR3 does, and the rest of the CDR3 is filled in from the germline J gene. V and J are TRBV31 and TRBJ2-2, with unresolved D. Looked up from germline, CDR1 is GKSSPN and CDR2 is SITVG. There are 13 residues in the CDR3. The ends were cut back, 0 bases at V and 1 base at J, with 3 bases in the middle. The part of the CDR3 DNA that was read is TGTGCCTGGAGTCTGGGAAACACCGGGCAGCTCTAC. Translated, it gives CAWSLGNTGQLY. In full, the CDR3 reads CAWSLGNTGQLYF.

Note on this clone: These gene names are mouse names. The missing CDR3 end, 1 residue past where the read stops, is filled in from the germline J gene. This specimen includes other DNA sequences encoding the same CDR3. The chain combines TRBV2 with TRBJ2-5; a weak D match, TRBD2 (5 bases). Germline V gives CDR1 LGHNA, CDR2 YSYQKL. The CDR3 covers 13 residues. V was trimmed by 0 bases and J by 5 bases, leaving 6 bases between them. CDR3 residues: CASSQDWGDTQYF. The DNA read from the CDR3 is TGTGCCAGCAGCCAAGATTGGGGAGACACCCAGTAC.

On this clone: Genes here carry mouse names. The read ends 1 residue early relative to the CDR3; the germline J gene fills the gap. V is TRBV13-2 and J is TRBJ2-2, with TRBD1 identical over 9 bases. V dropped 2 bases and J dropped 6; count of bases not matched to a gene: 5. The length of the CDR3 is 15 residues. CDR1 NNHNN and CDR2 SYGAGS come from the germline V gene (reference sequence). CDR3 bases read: TGTGCCAGCGGTGACCGGGACAGGGAGGCCGGGCAGCTCTAC. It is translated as CASGDRDREAGQLY. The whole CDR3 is CASGDRDREAGQLYF.

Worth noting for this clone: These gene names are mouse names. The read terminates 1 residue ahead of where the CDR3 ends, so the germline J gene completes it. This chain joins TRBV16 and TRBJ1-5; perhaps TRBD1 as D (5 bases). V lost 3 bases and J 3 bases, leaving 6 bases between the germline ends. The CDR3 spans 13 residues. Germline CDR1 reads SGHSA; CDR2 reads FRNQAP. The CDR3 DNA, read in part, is TGTGCAAGCAGCTTGGACACCAACCAGGCTCCGCTT. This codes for CASSLDTNQAPL. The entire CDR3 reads CASSLDTNQAPLF. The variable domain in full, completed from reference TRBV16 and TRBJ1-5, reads NAGVIQTPRHKVTGKGQEATLWCEPISGHSAVFWYRQTIVQGLEFLTYFRNQAPIDDSGMPKERFSAQMPNQSHSTLKIQSTQPQDSAVYLCASSLDTNQAPLFGEGTRLSVL.